The next 31 T cell receptor beta chains were all read from a single sample in a study of human T cells and chemical hapten exposure (dated by TCRdb to the early 2020s). Receptor libraries were prepared by RACE. The sample was run on a NextSeq 500. In TCRdb, the public reads were trimmed at Q25 with fastp and aligned with MiXCR, with productive beta chains retained. Merged by CDR3 protein, the rows form single entries marked with the most common genes and DNA. This sample has 240,000 or so distinct CDR3 sequences in its table, and about 9% of those were observed once. Roughly 2.5% of the sample rests with the top ten. Reading the label with the study, this specimen's time point is: pre-sensitization, week 0. Taken with the paper, the label for treatment or condition translates to: therapeutic diphenylcyclopropenone sensitization with weekly scalp DPC. The input for sequencing was whole blood, taken in connection with sensitization to the hapten diphenylcyclopropenone (DPC). The receptors were sampled from a woman in her thirties or forties with alopecia areata. Some clones in this sample may be carry-over from other donors' samples.

There are many counts of this clonotype. The chain recombines TRBV7-2 with TRBJ2-6; the match to TRBD1 covers 8 bases. The CDR3 extends over 18 amino acids. Per germline, CDR1 SGHTA and CDR2 FQGNSA. V shed 5 bases and J 0 bases; nucleotides not matched to a gene: 9. In nucleotides, the CDR3 is TGTGCCAGCAGCGGACAGGGAGGAGGGGCCTCTGGGGCCAACGTCCTGACTTTC. Protein sequence: CASSGQGGGASGANVLTF. The full variable domain, completed using reference TRBV7-2 and TRBJ2-6, is GAGVSQSPSNKVTEKGKDVELRCDPISGHTALYWYRQSLGQGLEFLIYFQGNSAPDKSGLPSDRFSAERTGGSVSTLTIQRTQQEDSAVYLCASSGQGGGASGANVLTFGAGSRLTVL.

This clonotype was counted a few times. The chain employs TRBV7-2 and TRBJ1-4; TRBD1 agrees at 8 bases. The V segment lost 3 bases and the J segment 5 bases; nucleotides outside the gene matches: 5. This CDR3 has 15 amino acids. Germline values: CDR1 SGHTA, CDR2 FQGNSA. The CDR3 DNA sequence: TGTGCCAGCAGCTTTCAGGGGGCGGGGAATGAAAAACTGTTTTTT. Its translation: CASSFQGAGNEKLFF.

The V gene is TRBV11-2, the J gene TRBJ2-1; no reliable D call. Trimming removed 3 bases at V and 7 bases at J, with 16 bases between. Germline values: CDR1 SGHAT, CDR2 FQNNGV. This CDR3 spans 15 amino acids. The CDR3 nucleotides read TGTGCCAGCAGCTTCCCCGGGTCCCTCGGGAATGAGCAGTTCTTC. The encoded protein is CASSFPGSLGNEQFF.

This clonotype was counted only a few times. The V and J genes are TRBV12-3 or TRBV12-4 and TRBJ2-5; D could derive from TRBD1 or TRBD2 (5 bases each). Trimming removed 2 bases at V and 5 bases at J, with 15 bases between. The CDR3 is 15 residues long. CDR3 region: CASSLRGDWGETQYF. Here the CDR3 DNA reads TGTGCCAGCAGTTTAAGGGGCGACTGGGGGGAGACCCAGTACTTC.

The chain uses TRBV10-3 and TRBJ2-1; 7 bases fit TRBD2. Germline CDR1 reads ENHRY; CDR2 reads SYGVKD. The CDR3 totals 18 residues. V shed 5 bases, J shed 2 bases, and the junction held 15 bases outside the gene matches. In DNA, the CDR3 is TGTGCCATCAGTTCGGCGTGGATGGGCGGGAGTACCTACAATGAGCAGTTCTTC. Translation: CAISSAWMGGSTYNEQFF.

Only a few counts were recorded for this clonotype. CDR3 coding DNA: TGTGCCAGCAGCTTCGGGACTCAATCCGGGGAGCTGTTTTTT. It translates to CASSFGTQSGELFF. V gene TRBV7-2 combines with J gene TRBJ2-2, with D possibly matching TRBD2 (6 bases). V lost 3 bases and J 6 bases, leaving 11 bases between the germline ends. The germline gives CDR1 SGHTA, CDR2 FQGNSA. The CDR3 totals 14 residues.

This clonotype occurred a few times. V gene TRBV4-1 combines with J gene TRBJ2-7; 9 bases match TRBD1. CDR3 length equals 15 residues. J was trimmed by 6 bases and V by 1 base; bases with no gene match: 7. The germline V gene encodes CDR1 MGHRA and CDR2 YSYEKL. The CDR3 DNA is TGCGCCAGCAGCCAAGTGGGGACAGGGAACGGCGAGCAGTACTTC. Translating it yields CASSQVGTGNGEQYF.

This clonotype was found many times. This chain joins TRBV6-2 or TRBV6-3 and TRBJ1-5; 7 bases align to TRBD1. The V segment lost 6 bases and the J segment 7 bases; nucleotides outside the gene matches: 9. This CDR3 is 14 amino acids long. Germline assignment: CDR1 MNHEY and CDR2 SVGEGT. The CDR3 loop is CASRKTGDSQPQHF. In DNA, the CDR3 is TGTGCCAGCAGAAAAACAGGGGACTCCCAGCCCCAGCATTTT.

This clonotype showed up many times. This chain connects TRBV5-1 to TRBJ2-1; D is unclear. The V gene lost 0 bases and the J gene lost 8 bases, with 6 bases spanning the gap. The CDR3 covers 12 residues. The V gene's germline CDR1 is SGHRS and CDR2 YFSETQ. The DNA for the CDR3 is TGCGCCAGCAGCTTGGTCGGGCATGAGCAGTTCTTC. Translated: CASSLVGHEQFF.

A few counts support this clonotype. The chain links TRBV29-1 to TRBJ2-3; D could derive from TRBD1 or TRBD2 (5 bases each). Germline CDR1 SQVTM, CDR2 ANQGSEA. The CDR3 totals 14 residues. V dropped 6 bases and J dropped 1 base, with 14 bases sitting between them. CDR3 sequence: CSVAGTYGTDTQYF. The DNA for the CDR3 is TGCAGCGTCGCCGGGACGTATGGCACAGATACGCAGTATTTT.

The chain has TRBV5-1 and TRBJ1-1; 8 bases align to TRBD1. The CDR3 totals 16 residues. The V segment lost 4 bases and the J segment 2 bases; nucleotides outside the gene matches: 10. Per the germline V gene, CDR1 is SGHRS and CDR2 is YFSETQ. The CDR3 spells CASSPGQGEVNTEAFF. Here the CDR3 DNA reads TGCGCCAGCAGCCCTGGACAGGGCGAGGTTAACACTGAAGCTTTCTTT.

This clonotype was observed many times. The rearrangement joins TRBV20-1 to TRBJ2-1, with no clear D. The V end lost 0 bases, the J end lost 8 bases, and 14 bases lay between the germline ends. The length of the CDR3 is 14 residues. The germline CDR1 and CDR2 sequences are DFQATT and SNEGSKA (reference sequence). As DNA, the CDR3 is TGCAGTGCTAGAGATAGGTTCATTTCAGATGAGCAGTTCTTC. Its protein product is CSARDRFISDEQFF.

The chain is built from TRBV28 and TRBJ2-7, with D perhaps assigned TRBD1 or TRBD2 (5 bases each). This CDR3 comprises 15 residues. Germline V CDR1 and CDR2: MDHEN, SYDVKM. Trimming took 4 bases from V and 2 from J, leaving 15 bases between them. The CDR3 protein is CASSSPGTNTYEQYF. In DNA, the CDR3 is TGTGCCAGCAGTTCCCCTGGGACCAACACCTACGAGCAGTACTTC.

The chain employs TRBV4-3 and TRBJ2-3, with 8 bases that match TRBD1. CDR1 and CDR2 from the germline V gene are LGHNA and YSLEER. This CDR3 region has 17 residues. V lost 4 bases, J lost 1 base, and 10 bases stayed unmatched. CDR3 loop: CASSRGDRGAGTDTQYF. The CDR3 DNA sequence: TGCGCCAGCAGCCGTGGCGACAGGGGCGCGGGCACAGATACGCAGTATTTT.

This clonotype has just a few counts. The chain has TRBV7-9 and TRBJ1-5, with D unclear. V was pared by 5 bases and J by 5 bases, with 10 bases between. The CDR3 extends over 13 amino acids. The germline V gene has CDR1 SEHNR and CDR2 FQNEAQ (reference sequence). The CDR3 DNA follows: TGTGCCAGCAGCCGTGGGAGCGATCAGCCCCAGCATTTT. It specifies CASSRGSDQPQHF.

This sequence joins TRBV5-1 and TRBJ1-5; 7 nucleotides match TRBD1. Germline CDR1 SGHRS, CDR2 YFSETQ. Germline trimming cut 4 bases from V and 6 bases from J; bases unmatched to any gene: 10. This CDR3 is 15 amino acids long. The CDR3 sequence is CASSLTGASGQPQHF. CDR3 in DNA: TGCGCCAGCAGCCTTACAGGGGCTAGCGGTCAGCCCCAGCATTTT. The full variable domain, completed using reference TRBV5-1 and TRBJ1-5, is KAGVTQTPRYLIKTRGQQVTLSCSPISGHRSVSWYQQTPGQGLQFLFEYFSETQRNKGNFPGRFSGRQFSNSRSEMNVSTLELGDSALYLCASSLTGASGQPQHFGDGTRLSIL.

This clonotype appeared many times. V and J are TRBV25-1 and TRBJ2-3, with unresolved D. CDR1 is MGHDK and CDR2 is SYGVNS in the germline V gene. The length of the CDR3 is 13 residues. V was pared by 0 bases and J by 6 bases, with 7 bases between. The chain's CDR3 is CASSEYPRDTQYF. In DNA form, the CDR3 reads TGTGCCAGCAGTGAATATCCGCGGGATACGCAGTATTTT.

Many counts were recorded for this clonotype. The chain joins TRBV7-9 to TRBJ2-1, with TRBD2 matching over 7 bases. V was pared by 1 base and J by 6 bases, with 6 bases of the junction left unmatched. From germline, CDR1 is SEHNR and CDR2 FQNEAQ (reference sequence). The length of the CDR3 is 15 residues. The CDR3 nucleotides are TGTGCCAGCAGCTTAGATGGGGCTAGCGGCAATGAGCAGTTCTTC. Protein product: CASSLDGASGNEQFF.

This clonotype turned up a few times. This chain joins TRBV6-2 or TRBV6-3 and TRBJ1-5; D is uncertain. CDR1 is MNHEY, CDR2 SVGEGT, per germline. V shed 0 bases and J shed 10 bases, with 13 bases lying between them. This CDR3 contains 14 residues. The CDR3 DNA sequence: TGTGCCAGCAGTTACTCGTTCGAGGGTGGACCCCAGCATTTT. Protein sequence: CASSYSFEGGPQHF.

In the case of this clonotype: Since a much larger clone is just one base distant, this may be a read error. The V gene is TRBV12-3 or TRBV12-4, the J gene TRBJ1-2, with D possibly TRBD1 on 5 matching bases. This CDR3 contains 16 residues. Trimming took off 5 bases at V and 1 base at J, with 17 bases between the two ends. The CDR3 region is CASSTSGSRVNYGYTF. The CDR3 DNA sequence: TGTGCCAGCAGTACTTCAGGGTCCCGAGTTAACTATGGCTACACCTTC.

This clonotype showed up just a few times. This sequence joins TRBV7-3 and TRBJ1-1; no clear D. V was pared by 6 bases and J by 1 base, with 9 bases between. Germline V CDR1 and CDR2: SGHTA, FQGTGA. This CDR3 is built from 13 residues. CDR3 nucleotides: TGTGCCAGCAGTCGAGCACGGAACACTGAAGCTTTCTTT. Translated: CASSRARNTEAFF. The full variable domain, with the rest looked up from reference TRBV7-3 and TRBJ1-1, is GAGVSQTPSNKVTEKGKYVELRCDPISGHTALYWYRQSLGQGPEFLIYFQGTGAADDSGLPNDRFFAVRPEGSVSTLKIQRTERGDSAVYLCASSRARNTEAFFGQGTRLTVV.

The V call is TRBV29-1, the J call TRBJ2-3; a weak D match, TRBD1 (5 bases). CDR1 is SQVTM and CDR2 is ANQGSEA in the germline V gene. V lost 3 bases and J 3 bases, leaving 16 bases between the germline ends. The CDR3 has 15 residues. The CDR3 spells CSVEGLGVRTDTQYF. CDR3 in DNA: TGCAGCGTTGAGGGGCTAGGGGTTAGGACAGATACGCAGTATTTT.

The rearrangement links TRBV18 to TRBJ1-2; no reliable D call. The CDR3 contains 15 residues. The germline V gene encodes CDR1 KGHSH and CDR2 LQKENI. The ends were cut back, 2 bases at V and 11 bases at J, with 21 bases in the middle. This CDR3 is CASSPGERRPTSYTF. Written as DNA, the CDR3 is TGTGCCAGCTCACCAGGGGAGCGTAGACCAACATCATACACCTTC.

This clonotype was observed a few times. CDR3: CASSLAAPGANVLTF. In DNA, the CDR3 is TGTGCCAGCAGCTTAGCTGCGCCCGGGGCCAACGTCCTGACTTTC. The genes are TRBV7-2 and TRBJ2-6; D unresolved. CDR3 size: 15 residues. V lost 0 bases and J lost 4, with 7 bases in between. Germline CDR1 is SGHTA and CDR2 is FQGNSA.

This clonotype was found a few times. As DNA, the CDR3 is TGTGCCAGCAGTCACCACACAAGCTCTGGGGCCAACGTCCTGACTTTC. As protein: CASSHHTSSGANVLTF. V is TRBV12-3 or TRBV12-4 and J is TRBJ2-6; no firm D call. There are 16 residues in the CDR3. The V gene lost 5 bases and the J gene lost 0 bases, with 11 bases spanning the gap.

This sequence joins TRBV9 and TRBJ2-1, with a weak D call TRBD2 (6 bases). Germline V CDR1 and CDR2: SGDLS, YYNGEE. The CDR3 has 15 residues. With 0 bases removed from V and 2 bases from J, the gap between germline ends came to 9 bases. The CDR3 reads CASSVGLVPYNEQFF. The CDR3 nucleotides are TGTGCCAGCAGCGTAGGACTAGTGCCCTACAATGAGCAGTTCTTC.

This clonotype was observed a few times. This chain links TRBV2 with TRBJ1-5, with a tentative D call TRBD1 (6 bases). The V end lost 10 bases, the J end lost 0 bases, and 19 bases lay between the germline ends. Germline V CDR1 and CDR2: SNHLY, FYNNEI. CDR3 length equals 16 residues. The CDR3 protein is CAIRGGGAYSNQPQHF. The CDR3 DNA reads as TGTGCCATCCGAGGAGGGGGGGCGTATAGCAATCAGCCCCAGCATTTT.

The chain uses TRBV5-1 and TRBJ2-1; no definite D call. The germline V gene has CDR1 SGHRS and CDR2 YFSETQ. This CDR3 contains 14 residues. Trimming cost V 0 bases and J 6 bases, with 10 bases left between them. The CDR3 region has the DNA TGCGCCAGCAGCTTGGTTCGGGCTCCCAATGAGCAGTTCTTC. This codes for CASSLVRAPNEQFF.

This clonotype was detected many times. This chain connects TRBV12-3 or TRBV12-4 to TRBJ2-7, with 7 positions matching TRBD2. The V segment lost 6 bases and the J segment 3 bases; nucleotides outside the gene matches: 8. This CDR3 is 14 amino acids long. The CDR3 coding sequence is TGTGCCAGCAGGATGACTAGCACCAACTACGAGCAGTACTTC. This codes for CASRMTSTNYEQYF.

This CDR3 reads CASSPVPGLAGSSYEQYF. CDR3 bases: TGTGCCAGCAGCCCTGTCCCGGGACTAGCGGGATCCTCCTACGAGCAGTACTTC. The rearrangement links TRBV12-3 or TRBV12-4 to TRBJ2-7, with TRBD2 matching 13 bases. J gave up 0 bases and V 6 bases, and 11 bases lay outside the gene matches. The CDR3 is 18 residues long.

The table lists this clonotype with a few counts. The chain is built from TRBV9 and TRBJ2-1; no clear D gene. This CDR3 contains 17 residues. Trimming stripped 2 bases from V and 0 bases from J, with 15 bases between. CDR1 is SGDLS and CDR2 is YYNGEE in the germline V gene. Here the CDR3 DNA reads TGTGCCAGCAGCGTTCCCCCCAATATCCCCTCCTACAATGAGCAGTTCTTC. Translation gives CASSVPPNIPSYNEQFF.